What follows are 28 T cell receptor beta chains derived from one specimen sequenced in a study of blood T cells in healthy people across ages. Through a sample-barcoded 5' primer and a J-beta primer mix, a second PCR was run for about 6 to 12 cycles. One entry per CDR3 protein, called by TCRdb with MiXCR from the 5' RACE reads. The sample has some 710,000 distinct CDR3 sequences, around a fifth seen once. Sequenced material: blood. The source is a man aged 65-85 years in good health.

The chain carries TRBV6-4 and TRBJ2-2; 8 bases are shared with TRBD2. Germline values: CDR1 MRHNA, CDR2 SNTAGT. V dropped 6 bases and J dropped 2; count of bases not matched to a gene: 17. The CDR3 consists of 19 residues. The CDR3 DNA is TGTGCCAGCAGCCCAGTAGGAGCGGGAGAGGTCCCTAACACCGGGGAGCTGTTTTTT. Its protein product is CASSPVGAGEVPNTGELFF.

This clonotype was counted between two and nine times. The V and J genes are TRBV12-3 or TRBV12-4 and TRBJ1-3, with a tentative D call TRBD1 (6 bases). Trimming took off 5 bases at V and 0 bases at J, with 14 bases between the two ends. The CDR3 covers 16 residues. CDR3 region: CASSPRQDYSGNTIYF. In DNA, the CDR3 is TGTGCCAGCAGTCCACGACAGGACTACTCTGGAAACACCATATATTTT.

There are many counts of this clonotype. The V gene is TRBV7-2, the J gene TRBJ2-3; 7 bases map to TRBD1. Germline CDR1 is SGHTA and CDR2 is FQGNSA. With V trimmed by 5 bases and J by 3 bases, 5 bases remained unmatched. The CDR3 has 14 residues. The CDR3 loop is CASSARDSTDTQYF. CDR3 coding DNA: TGTGCCAGCAGCGCCAGGGACAGTACAGATACGCAGTATTTT.

This clonotype has only a few counts. This chain's CDR3 is CASTLNGVAPYEQYF. CDR3 DNA: TGCGCCAGCACCCTTAACGGGGTAGCCCCCTACGAGCAGTACTTC. The chain recombines TRBV5-1 with TRBJ2-7; D possibly corresponds to TRBD2 (5 bases). This CDR3 region has 15 residues. The germline V and J ends were trimmed by 6 bases and 2 bases, with 18 bases remaining between them. Looked up from germline, CDR1 is SGHRS and CDR2 is YFSETQ.

This clonotype was recorded a few times. The V call is TRBV29-1, the J call TRBJ1-2; D unclear. This CDR3 is built from 13 residues. The germline V gene encodes CDR1 SQVTM and CDR2 ANQGSEA. Deletions cut 6 bases from V and 4 bases from J, with 15 bases between. The CDR3 sequence is CSVEIGRPYGYTF. Written as DNA, the CDR3 is TGCAGCGTGGAGATAGGAAGGCCCTATGGCTACACCTTC.

This clonotype was observed a few times. V and J are TRBV27 and TRBJ1-2; D gene uncertain. CDR3 length: 13 amino acids. Trimming stripped 7 bases from V and 2 bases from J, with 11 bases between. The germline CDR1 and CDR2 sequences are MNHEY and SMNVEV (reference sequence). The chain's CDR3 is CASTMTPNYGYTF. CDR3 nucleotide sequence: TGTGCCAGCACCATGACACCGAACTATGGCTACACCTTC.

This clonotype showed up many times. The chain combines TRBV11-2 with TRBJ2-5, with no clear D. Germline CDR1 is SGHAT and CDR2 is FQNNGV. The V end was cut by 5 bases, the J end by 0 bases, with 13 bases between. The CDR3 has 15 residues. CDR3 DNA: TGTGCCAGCAGCCCTTCGGGTTGGGACCAAGAGACCCAGTACTTC. Residues: CASSPSGWDQETQYF.

This chain links TRBV20-1 with TRBJ2-1, with 9 bases matching TRBD2. This CDR3 is 14 amino acids long. Germline V gene data show CDR1 as DFQATT and CDR2 as SNEGSKA (reference sequence). V dropped 3 bases and J dropped 4; count of bases not matched to a gene: 4. CDR3 amino acids: CSASSSGAYNEQFF. The CDR3 nucleotides read TGCAGTGCTAGTTCTAGCGGGGCATACAATGAGCAGTTCTTC.

This clonotype was seen more than once but under ten times. This rearrangement joins TRBV18 to TRBJ2-1; D is uncertain. The V gene's germline CDR1 is KGHSH and CDR2 LQKENI. Trimming removed 2 bases from V and 3 bases from J, with 8 bases in between. This CDR3 spans 14 amino acids. CDR3 DNA sequence: TGTGCCAGCTCACCAGGAGCAGGCTACAATGAGCAGTTCTTC. Translation: CASSPGAGYNEQFF. The whole variable domain, filled in from reference TRBV18 and TRBJ2-1, reads NAGVMQNPRHLVRRRGQEARLRCSPMKGHSHVYWYRQLPEEGLKFMVYLQKENIIDESGMPKERFSAEFPKEGPSILRIQQVVRGDSAAYFCASSPGAGYNEQFFGPGTRLTVL.

This rearrangement joins TRBV5-1 to TRBJ1-1; the match to TRBD1 covers 8 bases. CDR1 and CDR2 (germline): SGHRS, YFSETQ. This CDR3 has 13 amino acids. Trimming cost V 3 bases and J 10 bases; bases outside gene matches: 8. The CDR3 DNA sequence: TGCGCCAGCAGCTCCGGACAGGGAATGGGAGCTTTCTTT. The encoded protein is CASSSGQGMGAFF. Variable domain in full (rest from reference TRBV5-1 and TRBJ1-1): KAGVTQTPRYLIKTRGQQVTLSCSPISGHRSVSWYQQTPGQGLQFLFEYFSETQRNKGNFPGRFSGRQFSNSRSEMNVSTLELGDSALYLCASSSGQGMGAFFGQGTRLTVV.

As concerns this clonotype: The junction departs from germline at one end; a sequencing error may be responsible. The V gene is TRBV7-3, the J gene TRBJ1-3; TRBD1 matches 7 bases. Germline assignment: CDR1 SGHTA and CDR2 FQGTGA. This CDR3 spans 15 amino acids. The CDR3 loop reads CASSLTGASGNTIYF. The DNA for the CDR3 is TGTGCCAGCAGCCTAACAGGGGCCTCTGGAAACACCATATATTTT.

The chain combines TRBV12-3 or TRBV12-4 with TRBJ1-1; D is unresolved. The V end was cut by 6 bases, the J end by 7 bases, with 9 bases between. This CDR3 comprises 11 residues. Written as DNA, the CDR3 is TGTGCCAGCAGGAAACAGATTGAAGCTTTCTTT. Residues: CASRKQIEAFF.

The chain uses TRBV12-3 or TRBV12-4 and TRBJ2-4, with 7 bases matching TRBD1. The CDR3 has 14 residues. Trimming at V came to 8 bases and at J to 9 bases, leaving 13 bases not matched to a gene. The CDR3: CASGDDRELSIQYF. DNA for the CDR3: TGTGCCAGCGGAGATGACAGGGAACTTAGCATTCAGTACTTC.

This clonotype was picked up a small number of times. This sequence joins TRBV5-6 and TRBJ2-1, with D hard to call. CDR1 and CDR2 (germline): SGHDT, YYEEEE. The germline V and J ends were trimmed by 2 bases and 6 bases, with 9 bases remaining between them. This CDR3 contains 13 residues. The CDR3 spells CASSFVGINEQFF. The CDR3 DNA follows: TGTGCCAGCAGCTTCGTAGGTATCAATGAGCAGTTCTTC. Full variable domain (remainder filled in from reference TRBV5-6 and TRBJ2-1): DAGVTQSPTHLIKTRGQQVTLRCSPKSGHDTVSWYQQALGQGPQFIFQYYEEEERQRGNFPDRFSGHQFPNYSSELNVNALLLGDSALYLCASSFVGINEQFFGPGTRLTVL.

A remark on this clonotype: An end of the junction differs from the germline gene, which may be a read error. V usage is TRBV11-3 and J usage is TRBJ1-4; 9 bases are a match to TRBD1. The CDR3 consists of 12 residues. In germline, CDR1 is SGHNT, CDR2 YENEEA. The CDR3 loop is CASLGDREILFF. The CDR3 DNA sequence: TGTGCCAGCTTGGGGGACAGGGAAATACTGTTTTTT.

This clonotype was seen a few times. The rearrangement joins TRBV7-2 to TRBJ2-1; tentative D call: TRBD2 (5 bases). The J call may be in error: the DNA end matches TRBJ2-7 better. Germline V gene lookup returns CDR1 SGHTA and CDR2 FQGNSA. The CDR3 loop spans 15 amino acids. Here the CDR3 DNA reads TGTGCCAGCAGCTCCCCTGCGGGTATTCGCTACGAGCAGTACTTC. Translation gives CASSSPAGIRYEQYF.

This clonotype was detected a few times. CDR3 bases: TGTGCCAGCAGCAAAGTGGGGACTAGCTGTTTGTATCCGTCGAATGAGCAGTTCTTC. It translates to CASSKVGTSCLYPSNEQFF. The chain links TRBV21-1 to TRBJ2-1; whether TRBD2, the table's D call, matches the DNA was not checked. TRBV21-1 constitutes a pseudogene. The CDR3 has 19 residues.

The chain carries TRBV20-1 and TRBJ2-1; 11 positions match TRBD2. The germline gives CDR1 DFQATT, CDR2 SNEGSKA (reference sequence). V lost 6 bases and J lost 0; bases outside the gene matches: 7. The CDR3 contains 16 residues. CDR3 in DNA: TGCAGTGCGGATGCTAGCGGGAGGATCTCCTACAATGAGCAGTTCTTC. Translating it yields CSADASGRISYNEQFF.

In its sample, this clonotype was seen a few times. This sequence joins TRBV5-1 and TRBJ2-4, with 10 bases aligning to TRBD1. Per germline, CDR1 SGHRS and CDR2 YFSETQ. The junction had 7 bases not matched to a gene; V was cut back by 4 bases and J by 6 bases. The CDR3 runs 15 residues. The CDR3: CASSPPGQGINIQYF. In DNA form, the CDR3 reads TGCGCCAGCAGCCCCCCGGGACAGGGGATAAACATTCAGTACTTC. Supplemented by reference TRBV5-1 and TRBJ2-4, the full variable domain reads KAGVTQTPRYLIKTRGQQVTLSCSPISGHRSVSWYQQTPGQGLQFLFEYFSETQRNKGNFPGRFSGRQFSNSRSEMNVSTLELGDSALYLCASSPPGQGINIQYFGAGTRLSVL.

The rearrangement joins TRBV29-1 to TRBJ2-7; D might be TRBD2 (5 bases). This CDR3 contains 12 residues. CDR1 is SQVTM and CDR2 is ANQGSEA in the germline V gene. CDR3 sequence: CGEGLISYEQYF. The CDR3 nucleotides are TGCGGCGAAGGACTCATCTCCTACGAGCAGTACTTC.

This clonotype has only one observation. The rearrangement links TRBV20-1 to TRBJ2-3, with TRBD2 identical over 7 bases. J was trimmed by 2 bases and V by 0 bases; bases with no gene match: 8. CDR1 is DFQATT and CDR2 is SNEGSKA in the germline V gene (reference sequence). The CDR3 loop spans 16 amino acids. The CDR3 is CSARDLGRGYTDTQYF. DNA of the CDR3: TGCAGTGCTAGAGATCTCGGGCGGGGGTACACAGATACGCAGTATTTT.

The rearrangement uses TRBV28 and TRBJ2-7; 8 bases line up with TRBD2. Looked up from germline, CDR1 is MDHEN and CDR2 is SYDVKM. V gave up 5 bases and J gave up 2 bases; unmatched junction bases: 8. The CDR3 sequence is 15 residues long. CDR3 DNA sequence: TGTGCCAGCAGTAGGATAGCGGGGCCAACCTACGAGCAGTACTTC. Translation: CASSRIAGPTYEQYF.

This clonotype was detected only a few times. The rearrangement uses TRBV5-1 and TRBJ2-3; 9 bases agree with TRBD2. After removal of 5 bases from V and 1 base from J, the junction contained 17 bases not matched to a gene. This CDR3 is built from 19 residues. CDR1 and CDR2 (germline): SGHRS, YFSETQ. DNA of the CDR3: TGCGCCAGCAGTATCGGGATTGGCGGGGGGGCGATGGGCACAGATACGCAGTATTTT. Amino acids: CASSIGIGGGAMGTDTQYF.

This clonotype was recorded once. This chain joins TRBV7-9 and TRBJ1-4; D unresolved. V was clipped by 6 bases and J by 7 bases, with 15 bases between them. The germline gives CDR1 SEHNR, CDR2 FQNEAQ (reference sequence). The CDR3 runs to 14 residues. The CDR3 reads CASRREVSGEKLFF. The CDR3 bases are TGTGCCAGCAGGCGTGAGGTATCGGGTGAAAAACTGTTTTTT. The full variable domain, with the rest looked up from reference TRBV7-9 and TRBJ1-4, is DTGVSQNPRHKITKRGQNVTFRCDPISEHNRLYWYRQTLGQGPEFLTYFQNEAQLEKSRLLSDRFSAERPKGSFSTLEIQRTEQGDSAMYLCASRREVSGEKLFFGSGTQLSVL.

This clonotype was counted a single time. V and J are TRBV20-1 and TRBJ2-1; D perhaps matches TRBD2 (5 bases). Germline V gene sequence: CDR1 DFQATT, CDR2 SNEGSKA (reference sequence). This CDR3 is 14 amino acids long. Deletions cut 8 bases from V and 5 bases from J, with 19 bases between. In DNA, the CDR3 is TGCAGTTCCCTCTTCTTGGCGGGCCACAATGAGCAGTTCTTC. Translation gives CSSLFLAGHNEQFF.

In its sample, this clonotype was seen a few times. J is TRBJ2-5 and V is TRBV19; D unresolved. Germline CDR1 is LNHDA and CDR2 is SQIVND (reference sequence). With 6 bases removed from V and 3 bases from J, the gap between germline ends came to 20 bases. The CDR3 covers 16 residues. This CDR3 is CASSTVWGNWKETQYF. CDR3 nucleotides: TGTGCCAGTAGCACGGTCTGGGGTAACTGGAAAGAGACCCAGTACTTC.

V usage is TRBV18 and J usage is TRBJ1-5, with a tentative D call TRBD1 (5 bases). Germline lookup yields CDR1 KGHSH and CDR2 LQKENI. V was pared by 2 bases and J by 4 bases, with 12 bases between. This CDR3 comprises 15 residues. The CDR3 is CASSPGRVSNQPQHF. Here the CDR3 DNA reads TGTGCCAGCTCACCAGGCAGGGTTTCAAATCAGCCCCAGCATTTT.

This clonotype was counted between two and nine times. The chain employs TRBV5-5 and TRBJ1-1, with a tentative D call TRBD1 (5 bases). The V end lost 5 bases, the J end lost 1 base, and 12 bases lay between the germline ends. CDR1 SGHKS and CDR2 YYEKEE come from the germline V gene (reference sequence). CDR3 size: 14 residues. CDR3 region: CASRWDQTNTEAFF. CDR3 nucleotide sequence: TGTGCCAGCAGGTGGGACCAGACGAACACTGAAGCTTTCTTT.